One sample yielded the 18 T cell receptor beta chains listed below, sequenced in a study of blood T cell repertoires in COVID-19. TCRdb's copy holds only in-frame clones and misses some; the assay was immunoSEQ multiplex PCR. The data contain about 92,000 clones, around three quarters of them singletons. The sequencing sample was made of peripheral blood. The receptors originated from a woman aged 55-75 years in a cohort sampled during active or convalescent COVID-19.

The rearrangement uses TRBV9 and TRBJ2-1, with TRBD1 identical over 10 bases. Germline V CDR1 and CDR2: SGDLS, YYNGEE. The CDR3 extends over 15 amino acids. V shed 6 bases and J 1 base; nucleotides not matched to a gene: 4. CDR3 sequence reads: CASTPGQGSYNEQFF. Written as DNA, the CDR3 is TGTGCCAGCACCCCGGGACAGGGGTCCTACAATGAGCAGTTCTTC.

The V call is TRBV19, the J call TRBJ2-1; TRBD1 is a possible D gene (5 bases). The CDR3 extends over 13 amino acids. V was trimmed by 8 bases and J by 7 bases, leaving 15 bases between them. In germline, CDR1 is LNHDA, CDR2 SQIVND (reference sequence). DNA of the CDR3: TGTGCCAGTCGGCCACCGGACAAAAATGAGCAGTTCTTC. Protein sequence: CASRPPDKNEQFF.

The rearrangement joins TRBV6-4 to TRBJ2-7; no clear D gene. This CDR3 has 14 amino acids. The germline V gene encodes CDR1 MRHNA and CDR2 SNTAGT. The V end lost 7 bases, the J end lost 2 bases, and 15 bases lay between the germline ends. CDR3 region: CASKALADTYEQYF. DNA for the CDR3: TGTGCCAGCAAAGCCCTGGCGGATACCTACGAGCAGTACTTC.

This chain's CDR3 is CASSTAKGETQYF. The DNA for the CDR3 is TGTGCCAGTAGTACGGCGAAGGGGGAGACCCAGTACTTC. V usage is TRBV19 and J usage is TRBJ2-5; D possibly corresponds to TRBD1 (5 bases). Germline loops: CDR1 LNHDA, CDR2 SQIVND (reference sequence). V was trimmed by 4 bases and J by 5 bases, leaving 11 bases between them. This CDR3 region has 13 residues.

The V gene is TRBV28, the J gene TRBJ1-4, with TRBD1 matching 9 bases. V dropped 5 bases and J dropped 8; count of bases not matched to a gene: 9. The germline V gene has CDR1 MDHEN and CDR2 SYDVKM. The CDR3 sequence is 15 residues long. CDR3 region: CASSSSGTGLEKLFF. Here the CDR3 DNA reads TGTGCCAGCAGTAGCTCCGGGACAGGGTTGGAAAAACTGTTTTTT.

The chain recombines TRBV6-6 with TRBJ1-4; D is perhaps TRBD1 (5 bases). Trimming stripped 7 bases from V and 5 bases from J, with 17 bases between. Germline CDR1 is MNHNY and CDR2 is SVGAGI (reference sequence). The CDR3 spans 15 residues. CDR3: CASTPRGRGNEKLFF. As DNA, the CDR3 is TGTGCCAGCACCCCCCGAGGGAGGGGCAATGAAAAACTGTTTTTT.

As for this clone: At one boundary the junction diverges from the germline segment, which might be a read error. This sequence joins TRBV6-1 and TRBJ1-1; tentative D call: TRBD1 (5 bases). This CDR3 contains 14 residues. Germline lookup yields CDR1 MNHNS and CDR2 SASEGT. As DNA, the CDR3 is TGTGCCAGCAGAGAAGGGACTCTGAACACTGAAGCTTTCTTT. Its protein product is CASREGTLNTEAFF.

This clone turned up a few times. This chain joins TRBV5-5 and TRBJ2-1, with D possibly TRBD1 on 5 matching bases. The CDR3 sequence is 12 residues long. V dropped 2 bases and J dropped 8 bases, with 8 bases sitting between them. Germline-derived CDR1 and CDR2 are SGHKS and YYEKEE (reference sequence). The CDR3 loop reads CASSLVGDEQFF. The CDR3, as DNA: TGTGCCAGCAGCTTAGTAGGGGATGAGCAGTTCTTC. The full variable domain, completed using reference TRBV5-5 and TRBJ2-1, is DAGVTQSPTHLIKTRGQQVTLRCSPISGHKSVSWYQQVLGQGPQFIFQYYEKEERGRGNFPDRFSARQFPNYSSELNVNALLLGDSALYLCASSLVGDEQFFGPGTRLTVL.

The J gene is TRBJ1-1, the V gene TRBV1; the table calls TRBD1, which could not be checked here. TRBV1 is annotated as a pseudogene. The CDR3 is 12 amino acids. CDR3 amino acids: CTSQGALTEAFF. CDR3 coding DNA: TGCACCAGTCAGGGGGCGCTTACTGAAGCTTTCTTT.

This clone was picked up one time. The chain has TRBV6-1 and TRBJ2-7; 8 nucleotides line up with TRBD2. Germline V gene lookup returns CDR1 MNHNS and CDR2 SASEGT. The CDR3 loop spans 16 amino acids. V lost 2 bases to trimming and J lost 2 bases; unmatched junction nucleotides: 8. This CDR3 reads CASSEPSGGPTYEQYF. The CDR3 DNA is TGTGCCAGCAGTGAACCCAGCGGGGGACCGACCTACGAGCAGTACTTC.

This chain connects TRBV28 to TRBJ2-5, with D possibly matching TRBD1 (5 bases). Trimming cost V 2 bases and J 2 bases, with 9 bases left between them. Germline values: CDR1 MDHEN, CDR2 SYDVKM. The CDR3 totals 14 residues. The chain's CDR3 is CASSLRGFQETQYF. CDR3 in DNA: TGTGCCAGCAGTTTAAGGGGCTTTCAAGAGACCCAGTACTTC.

CDR3 sequence reads: CASSSREGRFAQYF. Written as DNA, the CDR3 is TGTGCCAGCAGCTCGCGGGAGGGGAGGTTCGCGCAGTATTTT. The chain combines TRBV27 with TRBJ2-3; 9 bases are shared with TRBD2. CDR1 is MNHEY, CDR2 SMNVEV, per germline (reference sequence). With 6 bases clipped from V and 10 bases from J, the junction kept 11 bases outside the gene matches. The CDR3 is made up of 14 amino acids.

The chain links TRBV7-2 to TRBJ1-2; D may be TRBD1 (5 bases). CDR3 length: 15 residues. Trimming left V 0 bases short and J 3 bases short, with 11 bases between. From germline, CDR1 is SGHTA and CDR2 FQGNSA. CDR3 protein: CASSLAGGYDYGYTF. The CDR3 DNA reads TGTGCCAGCAGCTTAGCGGGGGGGTACGACTATGGCTACACCTTC.

The V call is TRBV19, the J call TRBJ2-6, with 7 bases fitting TRBD1. V shed 9 bases and J 0 bases; nucleotides not matched to a gene: 11. Germline CDR1 is LNHDA and CDR2 is SQIVND (reference sequence). CDR3 size: 17 residues. The CDR3 DNA is TGTGCCAGCGAGCCGGGACAGCGTTCCTCTGGGGCCAACGTCCTGACTTTC. Translation gives CASEPGQRSSGANVLTF.

This CDR3 reads CASGLVRAGVSYNEQFF. CDR3 bases: TGTGCTAGTGGTTTGGTAAGGGCGGGGGTCTCCTACAATGAGCAGTTCTTC. The rearrangement uses TRBV12-5 and TRBJ2-1, with 7 bases fitting TRBD2. The ends lost 0 bases at V and 0 bases at J; junction bases unmatched: 5. The CDR3 contains 17 residues. CDR1 and CDR2 from the germline V gene are LGHNT and FRNRAP. The full variable domain, in which reference TRBV12-5 and TRBJ2-1 provide the parts outside the CDR3, is DARVTQTPRHKVTEMGQEVTMRCQPILGHNTVFWYRQTMMQGLELLAYFRNRAPLDDSGMPKDRFSAEMPDATLATLKIQPSEPRDSAVYFCASGLVRAGVSYNEQFFGPGTRLTVL.

V gene TRBV7-2 combines with J gene TRBJ2-2; 11 bases map to TRBD2. V lost 3 bases, J lost 4 bases, and 4 bases stayed unmatched. CDR1 and CDR2 (germline): SGHTA, FQGNSA. This CDR3 comprises 16 residues. The CDR3 is CASSFLAGGITGELFF. In nucleotides, the CDR3 is TGTGCCAGCAGCTTCTTAGCGGGGGGGATCACCGGGGAGCTGTTTTTT.

The gene calls are TRBV6-2 or TRBV6-3 and TRBJ1-5; 7 bases line up with TRBD1. V dropped 5 bases and J dropped 6; count of bases not matched to a gene: 16. Germline loops: CDR1 MNHEY, CDR2 SVGEGT. The CDR3 runs to 17 residues. CDR3 sequence: CASSNRGSRGGGQPQHF. As DNA, the CDR3 is TGTGCCAGCAGTAACAGGGGTTCCAGGGGAGGTGGTCAGCCCCAGCATTTT.

This clone was observed a few times. The V gene is TRBV6-2 or TRBV6-3, the J gene TRBJ1-1; D gene ambiguous. The CDR3 length is 12 residues. The V gene's germline CDR1 is MNHEY and CDR2 SVGEGT. Between the trimmed V and J ends, which lost 2 bases and 11 bases, there was a span of 12 bases. This chain's CDR3 is CASSYIGPGAFF. DNA for the CDR3: TGTGCCAGCAGTTACATTGGCCCGGGGGCTTTCTTT.